This T cell receptor beta chain was observed in a study of CD8+CD57+ T cells in acquired aplastic anemia. About the research overall: Sorted CD4+ plus CD8+ cells gave DNA averaging roughly 2.9 ug. General study points: Patients shared just under 30 CD8+ CDR3 sequences with controls.

TCR beta VDJ and CDR3 profiling used genomic DNA as template. TCRdb ran MiXCR on the reads and lists one entry per CDR3 protein. There are 95,000 to 150,000 distinct CDR3 sequences in the sample; about 50% occur only once, and roughly 28% lies in the top ten. Only one count was recorded for this clonotype. Its cognate antigen is unknown. This CDR3 contains 13 residues. Germline loops: CDR1 SGHTA, CDR2 FQGTGA. The V gene lost 3 bases and the J gene lost 10 bases, with 10 bases spanning the gap. The sequenced patients had an expansion of CD8+CD57+ cells seen by flow cytometry. Prior therapy had not been administered to any patient at the time of blood sampling.

This receptor was identified in a human donor with aplastic anemia. The chain is built from TRBV7-3 and TRBJ1-6, with unresolved D. The material sequenced was sorted CD4+, CD8+, or CD8+CD57+ T cells (not recorded which) from PBMCs. This CDR3 is CASSFSLKSPLHF. The CDR3 DNA follows: TGTGCCAGCAGCTTTTCCCTTAAATCACCCCTCCACTTT. The variable domain in full, completed from reference TRBV7-3 and TRBJ1-6, reads GAGVSQTPSNKVTEKGKYVELRCDPISGHTALYWYRQSLGQGPEFLIYFQGTGAADDSGLPNDRFFAVRPEGSVSTLKIQRTERGDSAVYLCASSFSLKSPLHFGNGTRLTVT.